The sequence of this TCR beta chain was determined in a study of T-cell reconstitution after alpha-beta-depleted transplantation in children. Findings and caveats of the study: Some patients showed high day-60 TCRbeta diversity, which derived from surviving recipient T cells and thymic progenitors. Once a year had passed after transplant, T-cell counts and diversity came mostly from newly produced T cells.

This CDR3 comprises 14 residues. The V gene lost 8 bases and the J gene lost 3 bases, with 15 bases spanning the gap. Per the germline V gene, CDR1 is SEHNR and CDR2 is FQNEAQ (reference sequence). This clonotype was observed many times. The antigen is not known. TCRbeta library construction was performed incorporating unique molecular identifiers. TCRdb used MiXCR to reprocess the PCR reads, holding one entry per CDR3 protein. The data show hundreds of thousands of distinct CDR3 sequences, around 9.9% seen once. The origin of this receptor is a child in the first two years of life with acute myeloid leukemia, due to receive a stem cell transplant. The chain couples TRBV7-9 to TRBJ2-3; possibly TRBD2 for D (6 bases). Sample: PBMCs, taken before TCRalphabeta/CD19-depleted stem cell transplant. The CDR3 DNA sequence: TGTGCCAGCGGGCGGGGACTTCTTACAGATACGCAGTATTTT. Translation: CASGRGLLTDTQYF.